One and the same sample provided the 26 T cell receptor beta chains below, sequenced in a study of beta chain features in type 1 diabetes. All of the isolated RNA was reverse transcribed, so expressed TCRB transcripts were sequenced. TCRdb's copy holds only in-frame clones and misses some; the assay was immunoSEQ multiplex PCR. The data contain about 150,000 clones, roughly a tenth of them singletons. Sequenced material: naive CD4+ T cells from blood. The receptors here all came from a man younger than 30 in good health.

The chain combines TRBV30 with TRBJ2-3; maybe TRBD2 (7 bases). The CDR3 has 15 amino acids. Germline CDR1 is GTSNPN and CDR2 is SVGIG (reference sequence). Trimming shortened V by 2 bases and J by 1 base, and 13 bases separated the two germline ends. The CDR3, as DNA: TGTGCCTGGAGTAGGGGGGGGGCCGGCACAGATACGCAGTATTTT. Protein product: CAWSRGGAGTDTQYF.

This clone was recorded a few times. In DNA, the CDR3 is TGTGCCAGCAGCCCACCTAAGGACAGGGGTATCTATGGCTACACCTTC. Protein: CASSPPKDRGIYGYTF. The chain carries TRBV7-2 and TRBJ1-2; 9 bases align to TRBD1. The germline V gene encodes CDR1 SGHTA and CDR2 FQGNSA. The J segment lost 4 bases and the V segment lost 5 bases, leaving 11 bases of the junction unmatched. The CDR3 runs 16 residues.

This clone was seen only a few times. CDR3 DNA: TGTGCCAGCAGCTTATCGGGTTTGGCGAGCAATCAGCCCCAGCATTTT. It specifies CASSLSGLASNQPQHF. The J gene is TRBJ1-5, the V gene TRBV7-2; D gene uncertain. This CDR3 comprises 16 residues. Germline CDR1 reads SGHTA; CDR2 reads FQGNSA. V was pared by 2 bases and J by 1 base, with 12 bases between. The full variable domain, its missing parts supplied by reference TRBV7-2 and TRBJ1-5, is GAGVSQSPSNKVTEKGKDVELRCDPISGHTALYWYRQSLGQGLEFLIYFQGNSAPDKSGLPSDRFSAERTGGSVSTLTIQRTQQEDSAVYLCASSLSGLASNQPQHFGDGTRLSIL.

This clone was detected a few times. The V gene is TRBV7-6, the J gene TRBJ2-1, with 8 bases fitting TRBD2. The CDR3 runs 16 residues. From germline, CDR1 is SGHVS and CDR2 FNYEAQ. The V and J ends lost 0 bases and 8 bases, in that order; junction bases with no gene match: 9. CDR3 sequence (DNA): TGTGCCAGCAGCTTAGCCCGGGCGGGGGGCTTTGATGAGCAGTTCTTC. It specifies CASSLARAGGFDEQFF.

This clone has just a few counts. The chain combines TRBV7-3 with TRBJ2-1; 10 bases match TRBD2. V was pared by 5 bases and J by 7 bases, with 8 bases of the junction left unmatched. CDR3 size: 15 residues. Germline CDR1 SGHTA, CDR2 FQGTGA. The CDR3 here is CASSQSGGARNEQFF. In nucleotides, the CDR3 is TGTGCCAGCAGCCAGAGCGGGGGGGCCCGAAATGAGCAGTTCTTC.

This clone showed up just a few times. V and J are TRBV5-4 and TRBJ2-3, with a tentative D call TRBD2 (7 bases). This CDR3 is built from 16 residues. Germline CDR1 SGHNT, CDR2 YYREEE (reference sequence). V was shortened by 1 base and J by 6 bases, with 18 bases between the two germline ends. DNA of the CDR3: TGTGCCAGCAGCTTGAACCCGACCGGGGGGCACGATACGCAGTATTTT. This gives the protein CASSLNPTGGHDTQYF.

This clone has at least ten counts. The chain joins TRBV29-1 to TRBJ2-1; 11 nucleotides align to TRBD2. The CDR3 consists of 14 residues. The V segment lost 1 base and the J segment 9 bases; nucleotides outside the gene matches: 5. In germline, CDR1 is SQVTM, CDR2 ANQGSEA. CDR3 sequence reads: CSVEVAGGPSEQFF. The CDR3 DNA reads TGCAGCGTTGAAGTAGCGGGGGGGCCGAGTGAGCAGTTCTTC.

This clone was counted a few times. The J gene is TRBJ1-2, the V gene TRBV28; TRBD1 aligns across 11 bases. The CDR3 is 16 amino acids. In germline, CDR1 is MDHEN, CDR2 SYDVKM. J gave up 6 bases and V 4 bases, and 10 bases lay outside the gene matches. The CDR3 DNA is TGTGCCAGCAGTTCAGCCGCGGGACAGGGGGAGGATGGCTACACCTTC. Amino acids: CASSSAAGQGEDGYTF.

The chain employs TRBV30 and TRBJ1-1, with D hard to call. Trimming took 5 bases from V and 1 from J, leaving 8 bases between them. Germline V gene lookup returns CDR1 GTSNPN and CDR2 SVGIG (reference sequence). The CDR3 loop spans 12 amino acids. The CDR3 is CAWGTENTEAFF. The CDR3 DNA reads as TGTGCCTGGGGAACAGAGAACACTGAAGCTTTCTTT.

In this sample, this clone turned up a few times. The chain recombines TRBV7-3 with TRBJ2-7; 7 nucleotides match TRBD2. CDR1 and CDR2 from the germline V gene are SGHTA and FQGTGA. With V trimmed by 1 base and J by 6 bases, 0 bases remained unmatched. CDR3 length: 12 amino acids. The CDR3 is CASSLRGGEQYF. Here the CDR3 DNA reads TGTGCCAGCAGCTTAAGGGGGGGCGAGCAGTACTTC.

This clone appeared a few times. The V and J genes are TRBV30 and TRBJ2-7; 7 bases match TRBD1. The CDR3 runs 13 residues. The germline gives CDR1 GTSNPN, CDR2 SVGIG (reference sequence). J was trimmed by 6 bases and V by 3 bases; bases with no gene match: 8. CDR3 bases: TGTGCCTGGAGGGGACAGACCTCCCGCGAGCAGTACTTC. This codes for CAWRGQTSREQYF.

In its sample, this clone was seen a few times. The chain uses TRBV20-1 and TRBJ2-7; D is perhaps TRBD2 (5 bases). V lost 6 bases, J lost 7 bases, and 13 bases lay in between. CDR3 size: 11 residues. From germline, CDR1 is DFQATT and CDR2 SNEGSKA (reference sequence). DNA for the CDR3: TGCAGTGCCAGCCCAGGCGGGGAGCAGTACTTC. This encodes CSASPGGEQYF.

CDR3 loop: CAWSVSGGAGNEQFF. In DNA form, the CDR3 reads TGTGCCTGGAGTGTATCGGGGGGGGCGGGCAATGAGCAGTTCTTC. This sequence joins TRBV30 and TRBJ2-1, with TRBD2 matching 8 bases. There are 15 residues in the CDR3. Germline assignment: CDR1 GTSNPN and CDR2 SVGIG (reference sequence). V shed 0 bases, J shed 6 bases, and the junction held 7 bases outside the gene matches.

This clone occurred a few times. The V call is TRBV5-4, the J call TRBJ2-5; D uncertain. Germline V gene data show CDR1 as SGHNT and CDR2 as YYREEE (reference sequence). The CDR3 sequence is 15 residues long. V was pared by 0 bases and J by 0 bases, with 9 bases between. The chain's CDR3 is CASSLAVADQETQYF. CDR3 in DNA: TGTGCCAGCAGCTTGGCCGTGGCGGACCAAGAGACCCAGTACTTC.

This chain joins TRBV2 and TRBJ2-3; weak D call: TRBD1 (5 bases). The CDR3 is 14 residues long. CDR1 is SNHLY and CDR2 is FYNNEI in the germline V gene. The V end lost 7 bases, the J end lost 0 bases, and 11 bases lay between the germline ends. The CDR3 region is CASKGLVSTDTQYF. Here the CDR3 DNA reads TGTGCCAGCAAGGGGCTAGTAAGCACAGATACGCAGTATTTT.

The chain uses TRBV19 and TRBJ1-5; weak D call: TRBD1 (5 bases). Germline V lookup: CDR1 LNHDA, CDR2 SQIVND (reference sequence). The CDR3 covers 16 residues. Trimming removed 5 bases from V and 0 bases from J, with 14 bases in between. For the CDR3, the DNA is TGTGCCAGTAGTTTGGGGGAGGGCACTAGCAATCAGCCCCAGCATTTT. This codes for CASSLGEGTSNQPQHF. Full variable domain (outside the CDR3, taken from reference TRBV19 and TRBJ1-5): DGGITQSPKYLFRKEGQNVTLSCEQNLNHDAMYWYRQDPGQGLRLIYYSQIVNDFQKGDIAEGYSVSREKKESFPLTVTSAQKNPTAFYLCASSLGEGTSNQPQHFGDGTRLSIL.

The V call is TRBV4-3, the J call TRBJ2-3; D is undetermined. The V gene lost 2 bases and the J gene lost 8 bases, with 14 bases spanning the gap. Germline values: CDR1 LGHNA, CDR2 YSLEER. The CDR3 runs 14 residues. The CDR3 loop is CASSQSLDGLTQYF. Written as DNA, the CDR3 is TGCGCCAGCAGCCAATCCCTCGATGGCCTTACGCAGTATTTT.

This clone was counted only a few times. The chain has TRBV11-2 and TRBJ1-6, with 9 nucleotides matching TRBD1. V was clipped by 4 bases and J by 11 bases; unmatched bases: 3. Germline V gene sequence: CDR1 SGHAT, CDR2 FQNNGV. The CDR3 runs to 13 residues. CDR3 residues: CASSYDRGTPLHF. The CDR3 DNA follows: TGTGCCAGCAGCTACGACAGGGGGACACCCCTCCACTTT.

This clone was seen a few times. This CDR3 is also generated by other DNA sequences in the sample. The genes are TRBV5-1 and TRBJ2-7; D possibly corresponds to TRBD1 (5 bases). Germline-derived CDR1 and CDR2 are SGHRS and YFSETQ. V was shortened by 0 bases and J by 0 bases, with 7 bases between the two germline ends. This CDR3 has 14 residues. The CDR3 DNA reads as TGCGCCAGCAGCTTGGAGCAGGGCTCCTACGAGCAGTACTTC. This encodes CASSLEQGSYEQYF. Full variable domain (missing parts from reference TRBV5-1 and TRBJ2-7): KAGVTQTPRYLIKTRGQQVTLSCSPISGHRSVSWYQQTPGQGLQFLFEYFSETQRNKGNFPGRFSGRQFSNSRSEMNVSTLELGDSALYLCASSLEQGSYEQYFGPGTRLTVT.

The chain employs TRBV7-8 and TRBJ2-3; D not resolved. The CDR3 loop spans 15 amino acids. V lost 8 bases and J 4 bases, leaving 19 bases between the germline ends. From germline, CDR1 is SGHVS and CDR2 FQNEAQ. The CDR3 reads CASSPLATLPDTQYF. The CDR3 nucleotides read TGTGCCAGCTCCCCCTTAGCCACCCTCCCAGATACGCAGTATTTT. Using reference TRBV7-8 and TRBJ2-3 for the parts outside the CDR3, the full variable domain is GAGVSQSPRYKVAKRGQDVALRCDPISGHVSLFWYQQALGQGPEFLTYFQNEAQLDKSGLPSDRFFAERPEGSVSTLKIQRTQQEDSAVYLCASSPLATLPDTQYFGPGTRLTVL.

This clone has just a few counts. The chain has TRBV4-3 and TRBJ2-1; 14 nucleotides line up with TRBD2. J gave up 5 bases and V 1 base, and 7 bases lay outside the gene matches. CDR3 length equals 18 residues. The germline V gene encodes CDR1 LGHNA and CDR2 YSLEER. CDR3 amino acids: CASSQGLAGGPYNNEQFF. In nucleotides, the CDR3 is TGCGCCAGCAGCCAAGGACTAGCGGGGGGGCCGTATAACAATGAGCAGTTCTTC.

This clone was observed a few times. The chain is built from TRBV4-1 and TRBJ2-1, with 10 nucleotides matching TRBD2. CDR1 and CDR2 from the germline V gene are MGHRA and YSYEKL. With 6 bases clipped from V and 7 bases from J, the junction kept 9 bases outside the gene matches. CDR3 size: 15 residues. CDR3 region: CASSRGLAGDNEQFF. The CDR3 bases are TGCGCCAGCAGTCGGGGCCTAGCGGGGGATAATGAGCAGTTCTTC.

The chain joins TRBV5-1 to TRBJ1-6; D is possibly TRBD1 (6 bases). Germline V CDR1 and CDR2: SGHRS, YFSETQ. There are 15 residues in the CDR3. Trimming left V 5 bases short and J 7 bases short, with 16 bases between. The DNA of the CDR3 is TGCGCCAGCAGTCAAGCAACAGGGTTAAATTCACCCCTCCACTTT. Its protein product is CASSQATGLNSPLHF.

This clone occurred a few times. In DNA form, the CDR3 reads TGTGCCAGTAGCCCTCTCAGAGGCGCTACGCAGTATTTT. This sequence encodes CASSPLRGATQYF. This rearrangement joins TRBV19 to TRBJ2-3, with no clear D. V lost 6 bases, J lost 8 bases, and 15 bases lay in between. Germline CDR1 LNHDA, CDR2 SQIVND (reference sequence). The CDR3 runs to 13 residues.

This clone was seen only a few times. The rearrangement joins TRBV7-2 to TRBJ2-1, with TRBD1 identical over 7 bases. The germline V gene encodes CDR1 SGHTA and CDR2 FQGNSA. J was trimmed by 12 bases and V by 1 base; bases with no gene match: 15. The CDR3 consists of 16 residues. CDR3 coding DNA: TGTGCCAGCAGCTTAGATGGGACAGCAACCTTCAGGTGGCAGTTCTTC. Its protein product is CASSLDGTATFRWQFF.

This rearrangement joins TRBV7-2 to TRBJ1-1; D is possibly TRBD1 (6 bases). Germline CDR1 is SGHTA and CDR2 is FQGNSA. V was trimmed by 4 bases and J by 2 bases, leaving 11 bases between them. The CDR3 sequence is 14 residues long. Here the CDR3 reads CASSSPDRNTEAFF. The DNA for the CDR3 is TGTGCCAGCAGCTCCCCGGACAGAAACACTGAAGCTTTCTTT.